This passage covers 24 T cell receptor beta chains from one sample sequenced in a study of T cells in localized non-small cell lung cancer. Assay: immunoSEQ multiplex PCR; the TCRdb copy retains only in-frame clones and omits some. The sample includes 30,000 to 40,000 clones, over 75% of them seen just once. Sequencing used peripheral blood, obtained before any cancer treatment. Receptor source: a male donor older than 55 with stage III squamous cell lung carcinoma.

The chain combines TRBV6-1 with TRBJ1-1; the D is unclear. The CDR3 length is 12 residues. Germline V gives CDR1 MNHNS, CDR2 SASEGT. V lost 2 bases and J lost 5, with 6 bases in between. The CDR3 nucleotides are TGTGCCAGCAGTGAATTTAATACTGAAGCTTTCTTT. The encoded protein is CASSEFNTEAFF.

J is TRBJ1-4 and V is TRBV6-1; D not certain. Germline V CDR1 and CDR2: MNHNS, SASEGT. Trimming removed 4 bases at V and 4 bases at J, with 16 bases between. This CDR3 spans 16 amino acids. This CDR3 is CASSAQTTAINEKLFF. The CDR3 nucleotides are TGTGCCAGCAGTGCCCAAACCACAGCGATTAATGAAAAACTGTTTTTT.

The CDR3 coding sequence is TGCGCCAGCAGCCAATGGACAGGGGTAAACACTGAAGCTTTCTTT. As protein: CASSQWTGVNTEAFF. This rearrangement joins TRBV4-1 to TRBJ1-1, with 9 positions matching TRBD1. Trimming took 2 bases from V and 2 from J; bases not matched to a gene: 3. The germline CDR1 and CDR2 sequences are MGHRA and YSYEKL. This CDR3 has 15 residues.

The chain employs TRBV25-1 and TRBJ2-7; D may correspond to TRBD1 or TRBD2 (7 bases each). Between the trimmed V and J ends, which lost 3 bases and 2 bases, there was a span of 23 bases. CDR3 length equals 18 residues. CDR1 is MGHDK and CDR2 is SYGVNS in the germline V gene. CDR3 amino acids: CASSEGGGSLTMPYEQYF. The CDR3 nucleotides are TGTGCCAGCAGTGAGGGAGGGGGCTCTCTGACTATGCCCTACGAGCAGTACTTC.

The V gene is TRBV9, the J gene TRBJ2-1; 13 nucleotides agree with TRBD2. The J segment lost 7 bases and the V segment lost 2 bases, leaving 9 bases of the junction unmatched. Germline values: CDR1 SGDLS, CDR2 YYNGEE. The CDR3 consists of 17 residues. The CDR3 sequence is CASSVFRTSGRGNEQFF. CDR3 nucleotides: TGTGCCAGCAGCGTCTTCAGGACTAGCGGGAGAGGAAATGAGCAGTTCTTC.

CDR3 in DNA: TGTGCCAGCAGCTTATTAGGAAAAGGGAGTGAGCAGTTCTTC. It encodes CASSLLGKGSEQFF. This rearrangement joins TRBV7-2 to TRBJ2-1, with TRBD2 as a possible D gene (5 bases). The CDR3 is 14 residues long. Germline CDR1 SGHTA, CDR2 FQGNSA. V was trimmed by 2 bases and J by 9 bases, leaving 14 bases between them.

The gene calls are TRBV7-2 and TRBJ1-4; D perhaps matches TRBD1 (6 bases). CDR1 is SGHTA and CDR2 is FQGNSA in the germline V gene. V was pared by 1 base and J by 8 bases, with 17 bases between. The CDR3 is 16 amino acids. The CDR3 coding sequence is TGTGCCAGCAGCTTAGTTCCCGGGACAACAGGGGAAAAACTGTTTTTT. This encodes CASSLVPGTTGEKLFF.

CDR3 nucleotide sequence: TGTGCCAGCAGCCCCCCAAGGGGACAGGGGAGTCACTATGGCTACACCTTC. Translation gives CASSPPRGQGSHYGYTF. The genes are TRBV11-2 and TRBJ1-2; 10 bases align to TRBD1. CDR1 is SGHAT, CDR2 FQNNGV, per germline. V was pared by 5 bases and J by 3 bases, with 12 bases of the junction left unmatched. This CDR3 region has 17 residues.

This clone came up a few times. The chain combines TRBV7-8 with TRBJ1-6, with TRBD1 identical over 10 bases. The trim removed 2 bases at V and 8 bases at J, leaving 3 bases unmatched. The germline V gene has CDR1 SGHVS and CDR2 FQNEAQ. This CDR3 is 15 amino acids long. Here the CDR3 reads CASSLRGTGDSPLHF. The CDR3 nucleotides are TGTGCCAGCAGCTTAAGAGGGACAGGGGATTCACCCCTCCACTTT.

The sample holds a few counts of this clone. At the DNA level, this CDR3 is encoded by other sequences in the same sample as well. V usage is TRBV5-1 and J usage is TRBJ1-1, with 9 positions matching TRBD1. Germline lookup yields CDR1 SGHRS and CDR2 YFSETQ. The CDR3 length is 12 residues. Trimming cost V 2 bases and J 8 bases; bases outside gene matches: 1. CDR3 DNA sequence: TGCGCCAGCAGCTTAACAGGGGGCGAAGCTTTCTTT. Protein sequence: CASSLTGGEAFF.

The CDR3 DNA sequence: TGTGCCAGCAGCTTAGAACAGGGTTCCGGAAACACCATATATTTT. Protein sequence: CASSLEQGSGNTIYF. This chain uses TRBV7-6 with TRBJ1-3; D perhaps matches TRBD1 (6 bases). Germline V CDR1 and CDR2: SGHVS, FNYEAQ. Trimming took off 1 base at V and 4 bases at J, with 11 bases between the two ends. This CDR3 has 15 amino acids.

This clone was found a few times. The chain carries TRBV9 and TRBJ1-2, with D hard to call. The V end was cut by 4 bases, the J end by 3 bases, with 13 bases between. The CDR3 contains 14 residues. CDR1 is SGDLS, CDR2 YYNGEE, per germline. DNA for the CDR3: TGTGCCAGCAGCCCGCGAACCAAGGACTATGGCTACACCTTC. Residues: CASSPRTKDYGYTF.

The rearrangement joins TRBV14 to TRBJ2-3; D is ambiguous. In germline, CDR1 is SGHDN, CDR2 FVKESK. Trimming shortened V by 4 bases and J by 1 base, and 6 bases separated the two germline ends. The CDR3 contains 13 residues. The CDR3 DNA follows: TGTGCCAGCAGCCGTCAGGGCACAGATACGCAGTATTTT. Translated: CASSRQGTDTQYF.

V and J are TRBV25-1 and TRBJ1-5; possibly TRBD1 for D (5 bases). The V gene lost 8 bases and the J gene lost 5 bases, with 10 bases spanning the gap. CDR1 is MGHDK and CDR2 is SYGVNS in the germline V gene. CDR3 length: 12 amino acids. The CDR3 spells CASGEGYQPQHF. In nucleotides, the CDR3 is TGTGCCAGCGGAGAGGGGTATCAGCCCCAGCATTTT.

The chain links TRBV2 to TRBJ2-7, with 7 bases fitting TRBD1. CDR1 SNHLY and CDR2 FYNNEI come from the germline V gene. V trimming: 6 bases; J trimming: 3 bases; junction bases outside the gene matches: 8. CDR3 length: 14 residues. The CDR3 loop is CASRTRAGGYEQYF. The CDR3 nucleotides are TGTGCCAGCAGAACCCGGGCAGGGGGCTACGAGCAGTACTTC.

The chain recombines TRBV29-1 with TRBJ2-7; D remains ambiguous. The length of the CDR3 is 12 residues. V lost 7 bases and J lost 5, with 15 bases in between. The germline V gene encodes CDR1 SQVTM and CDR2 ANQGSEA. The CDR3: CSAGPKDHEQYF. For the CDR3, the DNA is TGCAGCGCTGGGCCTAAAGATCACGAGCAGTACTTC.

The gene calls are TRBV5-1 and TRBJ2-5, with 10 bases that match TRBD2. CDR3 length: 16 residues. Germline lookup yields CDR1 SGHRS and CDR2 YFSETQ. The junction had 7 bases not matched to a gene; V was cut back by 0 bases and J by 5 bases. The CDR3 spells CASSLVLAGVGETQYF. CDR3 in DNA: TGCGCCAGCAGCTTGGTTCTAGCGGGAGTGGGGGAGACCCAGTACTTC.

V and J are TRBV6-1 and TRBJ2-2; D is unclear. The V gene's germline CDR1 is MNHNS and CDR2 SASEGT. The CDR3 sequence is 14 residues long. Trimming took off 7 bases at V and 2 bases at J, with 11 bases between the two ends. The CDR3 DNA reads as TGTGCCAGCACCCTAACAACAAACACCGGGGAGCTGTTTTTT. Its translation is CASTLTTNTGELFF.

The chain carries TRBV10-1 and TRBJ2-3; D unclear. The germline CDR1 and CDR2 sequences are WNHNN and SYGVQD (reference sequence). Trimming left V 5 bases short and J 3 bases short, with 12 bases between. This CDR3 spans 14 amino acids. Here the CDR3 DNA reads TGCGCCAGCAGTCTTGCCCGCCCAACAGATACGCAGTATTTT. Translation: CASSLARPTDTQYF.

The J gene is TRBJ2-2, the V gene TRBV5-4; 9 nucleotides line up with TRBD2. The length of the CDR3 is 15 residues. The germline gives CDR1 SGHNT, CDR2 YYREEE (reference sequence). V dropped 0 bases and J dropped 6; count of bases not matched to a gene: 3. The CDR3 spells CASSLASGIAGELFF. The CDR3 DNA reads TGTGCCAGCAGCTTGGCTAGCGGGATCGCCGGGGAGCTGTTTTTT.

This clone appeared a single time. The chain carries TRBV4-1 and TRBJ2-5; D could derive from TRBD1 or TRBD2 (6 bases each). The CDR3 extends over 18 amino acids. Germline V gene sequence: CDR1 MGHRA, CDR2 YSYEKL. V lost 0 bases, J lost 3 bases, and 20 bases lay in between. Written as DNA, the CDR3 is TGCGCCAGCAGCCAAGATAGGGGGGAAAAAGGGGAGGAAGAGACCCAGTACTTC. This gives the protein CASSQDRGEKGEEETQYF.

This clone was observed once. V gene TRBV9 combines with J gene TRBJ2-7; 10 bases agree with TRBD2. Per germline, CDR1 SGDLS and CDR2 YYNGEE. V was pared by 4 bases and J by 5 bases, with 6 bases of the junction left unmatched. The CDR3 is 14 residues long. DNA of the CDR3: TGTGCCAGCAGCCTAAGCGGGAGGGCCCACGAGCAGTACTTC. Translated, it gives CASSLSGRAHEQYF.

V usage is TRBV27 and J usage is TRBJ1-3; D gene uncertain. The CDR3 loop spans 14 amino acids. Trimming took off 8 bases at V and 4 bases at J, with 15 bases between the two ends. From germline, CDR1 is MNHEY and CDR2 SMNVEV (reference sequence). CDR3 region: CASGNSGRGNTIYF. The DNA of the CDR3 is TGTGCCAGCGGCAACTCCGGTCGGGGAAACACCATATATTTT.

This clone is a singleton in its sample. The chain employs TRBV6-6 and TRBJ2-5; perhaps TRBD1 as D (6 bases). The CDR3 has 13 residues. The germline CDR1 and CDR2 sequences are MNHNY and SVGAGI (reference sequence). Deletions cut 3 bases from V and 4 bases from J, with 9 bases between. Here the CDR3 reads CASSYGTSETQYF. The CDR3 coding sequence is TGTGCCAGCAGTTATGGGACATCAGAGACCCAGTACTTC.